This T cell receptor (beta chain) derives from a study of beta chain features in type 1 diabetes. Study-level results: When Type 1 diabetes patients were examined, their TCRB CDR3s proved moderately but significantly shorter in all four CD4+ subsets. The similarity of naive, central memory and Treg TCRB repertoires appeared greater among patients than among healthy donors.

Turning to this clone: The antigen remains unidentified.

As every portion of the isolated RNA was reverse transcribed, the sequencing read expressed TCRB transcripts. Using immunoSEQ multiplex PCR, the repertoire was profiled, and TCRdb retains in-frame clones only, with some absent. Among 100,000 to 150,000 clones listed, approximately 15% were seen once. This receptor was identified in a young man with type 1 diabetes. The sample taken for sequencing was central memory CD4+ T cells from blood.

The CDR3 coding sequence is TGTGCCTGGGCCCCTCTCCGCAATGAGCAGTTCTTC. It encodes CAWAPLRNEQFF. The chain couples TRBV30 to TRBJ2-1; D call uncertain. The CDR3 totals 12 residues. V dropped 5 bases and J dropped 6 bases, with 11 bases sitting between them. Germline CDR1 and CDR2: GTSNPN and SVGIG (reference sequence).